This TCR beta chain was identified during a study of T-cell memory formation after mild COVID-19. Overall study context: The two donors had largely donor-specific TCR clusters. Study-level results: Mainly in CM and EM were contracting CD4+ clones; CD8+ were in EMRA.

Comments on this clonotype: Its antigen is unidentified.

Trimming left V 1 base short and J 7 bases short, with 9 bases between. There are 13 residues in the CDR3. TCRdb used MiXCR to reprocess the 5' RACE reads, holding one entry per CDR3 protein. This table has around 200,000 distinct CDR3 sequences, around a sixth appearing once. Material for sequencing was PBMCs or a T cell subset sorted from them (not recorded which). This TCR was recovered from a man younger than 35 who had mild COVID-19 (a few samples of this study predate the infection). Cell type and time point are not known. The chain combines TRBV12-3 or TRBV12-4 with TRBJ2-3; no reliable D call. This CDR3 is CASSLDSQNTQYF. The DNA for the CDR3 is TGTGCCAGCAGTTTAGACAGCCAGAATACGCAGTATTTT.